This T cell receptor beta chain was sequenced for a study of technical replicates of blood from several donors. This CDR3 has 21 amino acids. V shed 0 bases, J shed 0 bases, and the junction held 15 bases outside the gene matches. Germline loops: CDR1 MGHRA, CDR2 YSYEKL. Data came from immunoSEQ multiplex PCR; TCRdb stores just in-frame clones and leaves some out. The repertoire consists of 60,000 to 65,000 clones, with approximately 87% occurring once and the leading ten covering roughly 5%. The specimen sequenced was PBMCs. The V gene is TRBV4-1, the J gene TRBJ1-5; 9 positions agree with TRBD1. This receptor was obtained from a human donor in good health. Some clones in this sample may be carry-over from other donors' samples. CDR3 sequence (DNA): TGCGCCAGCAGCCAAGATGCGGGACAGGGCGTCGTGGGGTATAGCAATCAGCCCCAGCATTTT. It specifies CASSQDAGQGVVGYSNQPQHF.